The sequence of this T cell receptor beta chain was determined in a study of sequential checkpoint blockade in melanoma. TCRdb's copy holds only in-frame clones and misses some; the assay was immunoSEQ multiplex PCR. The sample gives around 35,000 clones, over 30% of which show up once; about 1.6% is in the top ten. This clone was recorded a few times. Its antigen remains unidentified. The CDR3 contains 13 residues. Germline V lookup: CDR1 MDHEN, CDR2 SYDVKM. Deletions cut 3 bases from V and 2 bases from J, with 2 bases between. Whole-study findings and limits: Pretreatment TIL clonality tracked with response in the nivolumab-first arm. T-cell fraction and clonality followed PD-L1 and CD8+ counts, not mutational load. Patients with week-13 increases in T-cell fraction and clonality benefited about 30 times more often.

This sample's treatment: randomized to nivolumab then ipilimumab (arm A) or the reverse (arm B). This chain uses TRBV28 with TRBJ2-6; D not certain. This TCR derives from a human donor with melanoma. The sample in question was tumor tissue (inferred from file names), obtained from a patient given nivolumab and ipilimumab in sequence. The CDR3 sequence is CASSFPGANVLTF. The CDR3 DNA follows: TGTGCCAGCAGTTTCCCTGGGGCCAACGTCCTGACTTTC.